A selection of T cell receptor beta chains follows, all from one sample in a study of T cell responses to AZD1222 COVID-19 vaccine. Measured with immunoSEQ multiplex PCR; TCRdb has only the in-frame clones, and not every one. In the table there are under 150,000 clones, 75% to 95% of which are singletons. The source material was peripheral blood, sampled 28 days after the second AZD1222 dose. The receptors were gathered from an adult who received the AZD1222 COVID-19 vaccine. CDR3s include the opening cysteine and the closing phenylalanine or tryptophan. D genes are given only for firm matches. Clone size, where shown, is once, few, many, or a class for clones that have expanded.

CASSLDRGGQYF TGTGCCAGCAGCTTGGACAGGGGAGGCCAGTACTTC TRBV7-8 TRBD1 12 TRBJ2-5 -
CASSLSGTGYGSPLHF TGCGCCAGCAGCTTATCCGGGACAGGGTACGGGTCACCCCTCCACTTT TRBV5-1 TRBD1 16 TRBJ1-6 -
CAISPGGTGFNYGYTF TGTGCCATCAGCCCTGGCGGTACAGGTTTCAACTATGGCTACACCTTC TRBV10-3 - 16 TRBJ1-2 -
CASSPTQPGQGARGYTF TGTGCCAGCAGCCCGACTCAACCGGGACAGGGGGCGAGGGGCTACACCTTC TRBV14 TRBD1 17 TRBJ1-2 -
CASSSWVTSGEQYF TGTGCCAGCAGTTCCTGGGTCACTTCGGGCGAGCAGTACTTC TRBV6-5 - 14 TRBJ2-7 -
CASSIVGGPYHTQYF TGTGCCAGTAGTATCGTCGGGGGGCCCTATCATACGCAGTATTTT TRBV19 - 15 TRBJ2-3 once
CASPSPDRVYGYTF TGTGCCAGCCCCTCTCCGGACAGGGTATATGGCTACACCTTC TRBV25-1 TRBD1 14 TRBJ1-2 -
CASSLVAGGPETQYF TGTGCCAGCAGCTTGGTTGCGGGGGGCCCGGAGACCCAGTACTTC TRBV5-6 TRBD2 15 TRBJ2-5 -
CAWSMVRYNEQFF TGTGCCTGGAGTATGGTTCGGTACAATGAGCAGTTCTTC TRBV30 - 13 TRBJ2-1 -
CATSRGLREAFF TGTGCCACCAGCAGGGGACTCAGGGAAGCTTTCTTT TRBV15 - 12 TRBJ1-1 -
CASSAAGAMGTEAFF TGTGCCAGCAGCGCGGCGGGCGCGATGGGGACTGAAGCTTTCTTT TRBV5-6 - 15 TRBJ1-1 -
CASSSSLGGSEAFF TGTGCCAGTAGTAGTTCCTTAGGGGGGTCTGAAGCTTTCTTT TRBV19 - 14 TRBJ1-1 -
CASSVERGPTTGELFF TGTGCCAGCAGCGTAGAGCGCGGGCCAACCACCGGGGAGCTGTTTTTT TRBV9 - 16 TRBJ2-2 once
CASRLQGAGTEAFF TGTGCCAGCAGACTACAGGGGGCCGGCACTGAAGCTTTCTTT TRBV2 TRBD1 14 TRBJ1-1 -
CASSPQEAGYGYTF TGCGCCAGCAGCCCCCAGGAGGCGGGGTATGGCTACACCTTC TRBV5-1 - 14 TRBJ1-2 -